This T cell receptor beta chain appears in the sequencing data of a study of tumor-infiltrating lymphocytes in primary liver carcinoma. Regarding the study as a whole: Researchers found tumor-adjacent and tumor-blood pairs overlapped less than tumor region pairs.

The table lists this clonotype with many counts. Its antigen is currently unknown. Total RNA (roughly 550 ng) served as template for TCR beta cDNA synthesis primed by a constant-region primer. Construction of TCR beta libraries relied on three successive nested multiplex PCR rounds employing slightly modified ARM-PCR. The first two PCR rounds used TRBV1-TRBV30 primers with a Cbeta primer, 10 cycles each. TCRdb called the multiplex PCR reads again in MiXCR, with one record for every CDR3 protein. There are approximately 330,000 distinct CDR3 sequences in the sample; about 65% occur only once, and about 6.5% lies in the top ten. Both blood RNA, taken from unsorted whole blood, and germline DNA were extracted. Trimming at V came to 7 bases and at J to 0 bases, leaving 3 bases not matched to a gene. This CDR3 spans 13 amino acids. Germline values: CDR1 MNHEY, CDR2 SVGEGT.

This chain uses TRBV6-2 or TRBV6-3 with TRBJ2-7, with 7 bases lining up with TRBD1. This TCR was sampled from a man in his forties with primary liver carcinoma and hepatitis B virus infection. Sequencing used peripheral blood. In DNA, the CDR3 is TGTGCCAGCAACAGGGGAGCCTCCTACGAGCAGTACTTC. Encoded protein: CASNRGASYEQYF.